This entry concerns a single TCR beta chain. Per the germline V gene, CDR1 is SEHNR and CDR2 is FQNEAQ (reference sequence). The ends were cut back, 2 bases at V and 0 bases at J, with 8 bases in the middle. The CDR3 runs 15 residues. These data come from a study of blood T cell repertoires in COVID-19. Original data processing: Counts of nucleated cells, estimated from reference gene primer amplification, were obtained. This table comes from immunoSEQ multiplex PCR, and its TCRdb copy is limited to in-frame clones, with some not included. V and J calls and clone size are as listed in that table; D and trimming were resolved from the DNA. The sample has some 270,000 clones, roughly 85% seen once. Living in under 30 US areas, the participants were between roughly 18 and 89 years of age. Membership in each cohort depended on participant-reported clinical history.

Sequencing input: PBMCs or T cells enriched from blood (not recorded which). This clonotype originated in a woman in her twenties or thirties who had recovered from COVID-19. This rearrangement joins TRBV7-9 to TRBJ1-3; D is undetermined. This CDR3 is CASSLSGSSGNTIYF. DNA of the CDR3: TGTGCCAGCAGCTTAAGCGGGTCCTCTGGAAACACCATATATTTT.